Listed below are T cell receptor beta chains from one sample, sequenced in a study of control samples from healthy donors and cancer patients. Sequencing used immunoSEQ multiplex PCR; TCRdb keeps in-frame clones, though not all of them. The repertoire has 100,000 to 150,000 clones, over 80% of them found once; the top ten carry 0.55% to 0.6%. Sequencing was carried out using PBMCs. The receptors derive from a man at least 80 years old with head and neck cancer. Both conserved end residues are part of each CDR3. D genes are given only for firm matches. Size values are once, few and many counts, or a class for expanded clones, and some rows have none.

clone size | J gene | D gene | V gene | CDR3 DNA | CDR3 protein
once | TRBJ2-2 | . | TRBV12-5 | TGTGCTAGTGGTTTCGGATCCAGGATCAGCGGGGAGCTGTTTTTT | CASGFGSRISGELFF
. | TRBJ2-2 | TRBD2 | TRBV19 | TGTGCCAGTAGTATAATAGCGGGGGGGCGTAACGGGGAGCTGTTTTTT | CASSIIAGGRNGELFF
. | TRBJ1-4 | TRBD1 | TRBV10-2 | TGCGCCAGCAGTGTAGAGGGGGCGGCTAATGAAAAACTGTTTTTT | CASSVEGAANEKLFF
. | TRBJ2-1 | . | TRBV2 | TGTGCCAGCAGTGATGTTCCGGTCGGTGAGCAGTTCTTC | CASSDVPVGEQFF
. | TRBJ1-6 | TRBD1 | TRBV7-9 | TGTGCCAGCAGTTCACAGGGGGCAATAAATTCACCCCTCCACTTT | CASSSQGAINSPLHF
. | TRBJ2-7 | . | TRBV23-1 | TGCGCCAGCACCCGGGACACCCCCTACGAGCAGTACTTC | CASTRDTPYEQYF
. | TRBJ1-5 | . | TRBV6-1 | TGTGCCAGCAGTGAAAACGGACAGTCAAGCAATCAGCCCCAGCATTTT | CASSENGQSSNQPQHF
. | TRBJ2-7 | TRBD1 | TRBV5-1 | TGCGCCAGCAGCTCCGGGACAGGGACCGATAACTACGAGCAGTACTTC | CASSSGTGTDNYEQYF
once | TRBJ2-1 | TRBD2 | TRBV9 | TGTGCCAGCAGCGTGGGACTAAGCTACAATGAGCAGTTCTTC | CASSVGLSYNEQFF
. | TRBJ1-3 | . | TRBV6-6 | TGTGCCAGCAGTGACCACAGGGCTGGAAACACCATATATTTT | CASSDHRAGNTIYF
. | TRBJ2-7 | . | TRBV11-3 | TGTGCCAGCAGCCCCAATTCCTACGAGCAGTACTTC | CASSPNSYEQYF
. | TRBJ1-4 | . | TRBV18 | TGTGCCAGCTCACCAAGGACAGCTGCAACTAATGAAAAACTGTTTTTT | CASSPRTAATNEKLFF
. | TRBJ2-7 | . | TRBV6-5 | TGTGCCAGCAGCCTCGGATTACCCTACGAGCAGTACTTC | CASSLGLPYEQYF
. | TRBJ1-1 | TRBD1 | TRBV27 | TGTGCCAGCAGCCTAAGGAGGGACAGGGCGAACACTGAAGCTTTCTTT | CASSLRRDRANTEAFF
. | TRBJ2-1 | TRBD1 | TRBV25-1 | TGTGCCAGCACTGTCGGACAGGGGGCTGGTGAGCAGTTCTTC | CASTVGQGAGEQFF
. | TRBJ1-1 | TRBD1 | TRBV19 | TGTGCCAGTAGTTCGCACCGACAGGGGAACACTGAAGCTTTCTTT | CASSSHRQGNTEAFF
. | TRBJ2-1 | TRBD2 | TRBV6-5 | TGTGCCAGCAGTCGCGGGACTAGAAATACCGATGAGCAGTTCTTC | CASSRGTRNTDEQFF